This TCR beta chain was recorded in a study of control samples from healthy donors and cancer patients. The CDR3 contains 13 residues. The V segment lost 5 bases and the J segment 7 bases; nucleotides outside the gene matches: 7. Per the germline V gene, CDR1 is SGHAT and CDR2 is FQNNGV. Only in-frame clones appear in the TCRdb table, and some are missing; sequencing was by immunoSEQ multiplex PCR. In the table there are under 85,000 clones, around 90% of which are singletons. This TCR came from a man aged 60-69 years with colorectal cancer. This chain uses TRBV11-2 with TRBJ1-2; 7 positions match TRBD1. Specimen: PBMCs. In DNA, the CDR3 is TGTGCCAGCAGCGTAGGGGGCTGGCGTGGCTACACCTTC. Its protein is CASSVGGWRGYTF. The complete variable domain, with remaining parts taken from reference TRBV11-2 and TRBJ1-2, reads EAGVAQSPRYKIIEKRQSVAFWCNPISGHATLYWYQQILGQGPKLLIQFQNNGVVDDSQLPKDRFSAERLKGVDSTLKIQPAKLEDSAVYLCASSVGGWRGYTFGSGTRLTVV.